These T cell receptor beta chains were read from a single sample in a study of control samples from healthy donors and cancer patients. The protocol was immunoSEQ multiplex PCR, while the TCRdb copy is restricted to in-frame clones and leaves out a portion. Of 210,000 or so clones detected, over 80% appear once; the ten largest clones hold 1.5% to 2%. The sequenced sample was blood. The receptors originated from a man aged 25 to 40 in good health. CDR3s include the opening cysteine and the closing phenylalanine or tryptophan. A D gene is named only where the DNA matches it firmly. Clone size appears in some rows only: once, few, many, or a class for an expanded clone.

j_gene: TRBJ1-2
v_gene: TRBV12-3/TRBV12-4
d_gene: NA
abundance: NA
CDR3aa: CASSQNGDGYTF
CDR3nt: TGTGCCAGCAGCCAAAACGGGGATGGCTACACCTTC

j_gene: TRBJ2-2
v_gene: TRBV2
d_gene: NA
abundance: NA
CDR3aa: CASSETRETNTGELFF
CDR3nt: TGCGCCAGCAGTGAAACCCGGGAAACGAACACCGGGGAGCTGTTTTTT

j_gene: TRBJ1-5
v_gene: TRBV20-1
d_gene: NA
abundance: NA
CDR3aa: CSASPTVMGSNQPQHF
CDR3nt: TGCAGTGCTAGTCCGACGGTCATGGGTAGCAATCAGCCCCAGCATTTT

j_gene: TRBJ1-1
v_gene: TRBV15
d_gene: TRBD1
abundance: NA
CDR3aa: CATSRGTGGRTEAFF
CDR3nt: TGTGCCACCAGCAGGGGAACAGGGGGCCGCACTGAAGCTTTCTTT

j_gene: TRBJ2-2
v_gene: TRBV7-9
d_gene: NA
abundance: NA
CDR3aa: CASSPRGSENTGELFF
CDR3nt: TGTGCCAGCAGCCCCCGGGGTAGCGAGAACACCGGGGAGCTGTTTTTT

j_gene: TRBJ2-1
v_gene: TRBV24-1
d_gene: TRBD1
abundance: NA
CDR3aa: CATSTTGTGGYNEQFF
CDR3nt: TGTGCCACCAGTACTACCGGGACAGGGGGCTACAATGAGCAGTTCTTC

j_gene: TRBJ2-3
v_gene: TRBV7-9
d_gene: NA
abundance: NA
CDR3aa: CASSILGGRDTQYF
CDR3nt: TGTGCCAGCAGTATCTTAGGTGGGCGAGATACGCAGTATTTT

j_gene: TRBJ1-1
v_gene: TRBV6-6
d_gene: TRBD1
abundance: NA
CDR3aa: CASSYGQANTEAFF
CDR3nt: TGTGCCAGCAGTTATGGACAGGCCAACACTGAAGCTTTCTTT

j_gene: TRBJ1-2
v_gene: TRBV5-6
d_gene: NA
abundance: NA
CDR3aa: CASSYNGQKGGYTF
CDR3nt: TGTGCCAGCAGCTACAACGGGCAAAAGGGTGGCTACACCTTC

j_gene: TRBJ1-4
v_gene: TRBV13
d_gene: TRBD1
abundance: NA
CDR3aa: CASSFRQGAPNEKLFF
CDR3nt: TGTGCCAGCAGCTTCAGACAGGGGGCCCCTAATGAAAAACTGTTTTTT

j_gene: TRBJ1-4
v_gene: TRBV7-2
d_gene: NA
abundance: NA
CDR3aa: CASSPGPLNEKLFF
CDR3nt: TGTGCCAGCAGCCCGGGGCCCCTTAATGAAAAACTGTTTTTT

j_gene: TRBJ1-5
v_gene: TRBV10-3
d_gene: NA
abundance: NA
CDR3aa: CAIRWGSNQPQHF
CDR3nt: TGTGCCATCAGATGGGGTAGCAATCAGCCCCAGCATTTT

j_gene: TRBJ1-1
v_gene: TRBV15
d_gene: NA
abundance: NA
CDR3aa: CATSRDKGTEAFF
CDR3nt: TGTGCCACCAGCAGAGATAAGGGTACTGAAGCTTTCTTT

j_gene: TRBJ1-6
v_gene: TRBV27
d_gene: NA
abundance: NA
CDR3aa: CASSPGVLNSPLHF
CDR3nt: TGTGCCAGCAGTCCCGGAGTATTGAATTCACCCCTCCACTTT

j_gene: TRBJ1-2
v_gene: TRBV28
d_gene: TRBD1
abundance: NA
CDR3aa: CASRPGQPWGYTF
CDR3nt: TGTGCCAGCAGGCCGGGACAGCCTTGGGGCTACACCTTC

j_gene: TRBJ1-2
v_gene: TRBV11-2
d_gene: NA
abundance: few
CDR3aa: CASRPSGGDFYGYTF
CDR3nt: TGTGCCAGCAGACCTAGCGGGGGCGATTTCTATGGCTACACCTTC

j_gene: TRBJ1-1
v_gene: TRBV5-4
d_gene: NA
abundance: NA
CDR3aa: CASSLAVAGNTEAFF
CDR3nt: TGTGCCAGCAGCTTGGCAGTTGCGGGGAACACTGAAGCTTTCTTT

j_gene: TRBJ2-7
v_gene: TRBV30
d_gene: TRBD2
abundance: once
CDR3aa: CAWSGTSVSGEQYF
CDR3nt: TGTGCCTGGAGTGGGACTAGCGTGAGCGGGGAGCAGTACTTC

j_gene: TRBJ2-1
v_gene: TRBV29-1
d_gene: NA
abundance: NA
CDR3aa: CSVGGRSYNEQFF
CDR3nt: TGCAGCGTTGGAGGGAGGTCCTACAATGAGCAGTTCTTC

j_gene: TRBJ2-3
v_gene: TRBV30
d_gene: NA
abundance: few
CDR3aa: CAWSPQGLSTDTQYF
CDR3nt: TGTGCCTGGAGTCCCCAGGGTCTGAGCACAGATACGCAGTATTTT

j_gene: TRBJ1-1
v_gene: TRBV5-1
d_gene: TRBD1
abundance: NA
CDR3aa: CASSGGQLNTEAFF
CDR3nt: TGCGCCAGCAGCGGGGGACAGCTGAACACTGAAGCTTTCTTT

j_gene: TRBJ1-5
v_gene: TRBV2
d_gene: NA
abundance: NA
CDR3aa: CASSDRASVGQPQHF
CDR3nt: TGTGCCAGCAGTGACCGGGCCTCAGTAGGTCAGCCCCAGCATTTT

j_gene: TRBJ1-3
v_gene: TRBV6-5
d_gene: NA
abundance: NA
CDR3aa: CASSYSEKGKGNTIYF
CDR3nt: TGTGCCAGCAGTTACTCCGAGAAGGGGAAAGGAAACACCATATATTTT

j_gene: TRBJ1-5
v_gene: TRBV7-2
d_gene: NA
abundance: NA
CDR3aa: CASSFGRGNQPQHF
CDR3nt: TGTGCCAGCAGCTTTGGCAGGGGCAATCAGCCCCAGCATTTT

j_gene: TRBJ1-2
v_gene: TRBV19
d_gene: TRBD1
abundance: NA
CDR3aa: CASSQTGGSGYTF
CDR3nt: TGTGCCAGTAGCCAGACAGGGGGCAGTGGCTACACCTTC

j_gene: TRBJ2-3
v_gene: TRBV2
d_gene: TRBD2
abundance: once
CDR3aa: CASNSGGAVGDTQYF
CDR3nt: TGTGCCAGCAATAGCGGGGGGGCCGTCGGAGATACGCAGTATTTT

j_gene: TRBJ2-1
v_gene: TRBV6-5
d_gene: NA
abundance: NA
CDR3aa: CASSAGPALEQFF
CDR3nt: TGTGCCAGCAGCGCTGGTCCAGCCCTTGAGCAGTTCTTC

j_gene: TRBJ2-3
v_gene: TRBV7-8
d_gene: NA
abundance: NA
CDR3aa: CASSLDSSTDTQYF
CDR3nt: TGTGCCAGCAGCTTAGATTCAAGCACAGATACGCAGTATTTT

j_gene: TRBJ1-1
v_gene: TRBV30
d_gene: NA
abundance: NA
CDR3aa: CAWSVGRMNTEAFF
CDR3nt: TGTGCCTGGAGTGTTGGCAGGATGAACACTGAAGCTTTCTTT

j_gene: TRBJ1-1
v_gene: TRBV7-2
d_gene: NA
abundance: few
CDR3aa: CASSLQQTYTEAFF
CDR3nt: TGTGCCAGCAGCTTACAACAGACCTACACTGAAGCTTTCTTT

j_gene: TRBJ2-3
v_gene: TRBV10-3
d_gene: TRBD1
abundance: NA
CDR3aa: CAISEYGTAQYF
CDR3nt: TGTGCCATCAGTGAGTACGGGACAGCGCAGTATTTT

j_gene: TRBJ1-5
v_gene: TRBV6-5
d_gene: NA
abundance: NA
CDR3aa: CASSPSRIRQPQHF
CDR3nt: TGTGCCAGCAGTCCCTCTCGCATACGGCAGCCCCAGCATTTT

j_gene: TRBJ1-5
v_gene: TRBV18
d_gene: NA
abundance: few
CDR3aa: CASSPHGRAPQHF
CDR3nt: TGTGCCAGCTCACCCCACGGACGAGCGCCCCAGCATTTT

j_gene: TRBJ2-5
v_gene: TRBV15
d_gene: TRBD1
abundance: once
CDR3aa: CATSRDRGLETQYF
CDR3nt: TGTGCCACCAGCAGAGACAGGGGGTTGGAGACCCAGTACTTC

j_gene: TRBJ2-5
v_gene: TRBV4-1
d_gene: NA
abundance: few
CDR3aa: CASSQWRQETQYF
CDR3nt: TGCGCCAGCAGCCAGTGGAGACAAGAGACCCAGTACTTC

j_gene: TRBJ2-1
v_gene: TRBV21-1
d_gene: NA
abundance: NA
CDR3aa: CASSKDFSPGLAGGKTYNEQFF
CDR3nt: TGTGCCAGCAGCAAGGATTTTTCACCGGGACTAGCGGGGGGTAAGACCTACAATGAGCAGTTCTTC

j_gene: TRBJ1-5
v_gene: TRBV13
d_gene: TRBD1
abundance: NA
CDR3aa: CASSLGGQNNQPQHF
CDR3nt: TGTGCCAGCAGCTTAGGGGGACAGAACAATCAGCCCCAGCATTTT

j_gene: TRBJ1-3
v_gene: TRBV5-6
d_gene: NA
abundance: NA
CDR3aa: CASSLAGERKINTIYF
CDR3nt: TGTGCCAGCAGCTTGGCTGGGGAGAGGAAGATAAACACCATATATTTT

j_gene: TRBJ2-7
v_gene: TRBV9
d_gene: NA
abundance: NA
CDR3aa: CASSLRDSSTYEQYF
CDR3nt: TGTGCCAGCAGCCTAAGAGACAGTTCGACCTACGAGCAGTACTTC

j_gene: TRBJ1-2
v_gene: TRBV27
d_gene: TRBD1
abundance: once
CDR3aa: CASSSPRDSFSTGYTF
CDR3nt: TGTGCCAGCAGCTCCCCCCGGGACAGCTTTTCCACCGGCTACACCTTC

j_gene: TRBJ2-7
v_gene: TRBV6-2/TRBV6-3
d_gene: TRBD1
abundance: NA
CDR3aa: CASSKTGQARQYF
CDR3nt: TGTGCCAGCAGTAAAACGGGACAGGCCCGGCAGTACTTC

j_gene: TRBJ2-1
v_gene: TRBV19
d_gene: TRBD2
abundance: NA
CDR3aa: CASSIFSGGTYNEQFF
CDR3nt: TGTGCCAGTAGTATCTTCAGCGGGGGCACCTACAATGAGCAGTTCTTC

j_gene: TRBJ2-7
v_gene: TRBV6-2/TRBV6-3
d_gene: TRBD2
abundance: once
CDR3aa: CASSLLLGLGLADYEQYF
CDR3nt: TGTGCCAGCAGCCTATTGTTGGGGCTGGGACTAGCGGACTACGAGCAGTACTTC

j_gene: TRBJ1-5
v_gene: TRBV19
d_gene: NA
abundance: NA
CDR3aa: CASSLRDGNQPQHF
CDR3nt: TGTGCCAGTAGTCTCCGGGACGGCAATCAGCCCCAGCATTTT

j_gene: TRBJ2-4
v_gene: TRBV15
d_gene: NA
abundance: NA
CDR3aa: CATSSGTTRGTVQYF
CDR3nt: TGTGCCACCAGCAGCGGGACAACGCGAGGAACGGTTCAGTACTTC

j_gene: TRBJ2-7
v_gene: TRBV4-2
d_gene: NA
abundance: NA
CDR3aa: CASSQAWGTPSSYEQYF
CDR3nt: TGTGCCAGCAGCCAAGCATGGGGGACACCCTCCTCCTACGAGCAGTACTTC

j_gene: TRBJ2-7
v_gene: TRBV6-5
d_gene: NA
abundance: NA
CDR3aa: CASSYAGQSYEQYF
CDR3nt: TGTGCCAGCAGTTACGCTGGACAGTCCTACGAGCAGTACTTC

j_gene: TRBJ1-6
v_gene: TRBV5-1
d_gene: TRBD1
abundance: NA
CDR3aa: CASSAGQTSYNSPLHF
CDR3nt: TGCGCCAGCAGCGCGGGACAGACCTCCTATAATTCACCCCTCCACTTT

j_gene: TRBJ2-6
v_gene: TRBV7-6
d_gene: NA
abundance: NA
CDR3aa: CASSREASGANVLTF
CDR3nt: TGTGCCAGCAGCCGGGAAGCCTCTGGGGCCAACGTCCTGACTTTC

j_gene: TRBJ1-1
v_gene: TRBV6-5
d_gene: NA
abundance: NA
CDR3aa: CASSYSRQELQTFF
CDR3nt: TGTGCCAGCAGTTACTCGAGGCAGGAACTCCAAACTTTCTTT

j_gene: TRBJ2-7
v_gene: TRBV7-8
d_gene: NA
abundance: NA
CDR3aa: CASSPSATGFVEQYF
CDR3nt: TGTGCCAGCAGCCCAAGTGCGACAGGTTTCGTCGAGCAGTACTTC

j_gene: TRBJ1-2
v_gene: TRBV24-1
d_gene: NA
abundance: NA
CDR3aa: CATSDLTSNYGYTF
CDR3nt: TGTGCCACCAGTGATTTGACATCGAACTATGGCTACACCTTC

j_gene: TRBJ2-3
v_gene: TRBV5-1
d_gene: NA
abundance: NA
CDR3aa: CASSLGGRRTDTQYF
CDR3nt: TGCGCCAGCAGCTTGGGGGGACGTCGCACAGATACGCAGTATTTT